This T cell receptor beta chain was identified in a study of CD8 T cells in Susac syndrome (dated by TCRdb to the late 2010s). About the investigation overall: Whether CD8+ T cell activation and differentiation in Susac syndrome was antigen driven was tested using repertoire sequencing. The study compared CD8+ T cell repertoire clonality among 11 to 12 healthy donors, approximately 14 Susac syndrome patients and 15 multiple sclerosis patients.

V and J are trimmed by 4 bases and 5 bases, and the gene matches miss 6 bases of the junction. CDR3 length: 13 amino acids, cysteine to phenylalanine. The kept DNA is CDR3 alone, 39 bases in frame from the first base. Looking up the germline V gene yields CDR1 SGHDT and CDR2 YYEEEE. Peripheral blood CD8+ and CD4+ T cells from healthy donors, Susac syndrome patients and multiple sclerosis patients were profiled using high-throughput TCR beta sequencing. The multiple sclerosis controls were treatment-naive patients who had stable or active relapsing-remitting disease and met the revised McDonald criteria. Bulk CD8+ and CD4+ T cells were purified by magnetic negative isolation, whereas CD8+ TEMRA cells were enriched by FACS. Blood was collected in EDTA tubes and processed within 24 hours, with PBMCs isolated through density gradient centrifugation. PBMCs intended for TCR sequencing were cryopreserved in liquid nitrogen and were subsequently thawed in a 37 degrees C water bath. The sorted or isolated CD4+, CD8+ and CD8+ TEMRA cells reached a purity of at least 90%.

Points the paper makes about the study in general: The TCR sequencing and HLA analysis was acknowledged to have included a relatively small number of individuals.

RNA was extracted with the RNeasy kit and about 0.5 to 1 ug was reverse transcribed using random hexamers. The immunoSEQ multiplex PCR assay, which covers 54 Vbeta and 13 Jbeta segments, was used to amplify TCR beta CDR3 regions. PCR amplification bias was corrected using a synthetic template baseline for primer optimization and computational correction. The study's own analysis went as follows. Reads were assigned to V, D and J genes according to IMGT and analyzed in immunoSEQ Analyzer, with only productive sequences retained. Clonality was calculated as one minus the Shannon entropy normalized by log2 of the number of productive unique sequences. Public and private clones were assessed among the 100 most prevalent clones of each patient and control. A clone was defined as Susac-specific if it was absent from the healthy and MS cohorts, from about a thousand published viral clones and from other ImmuneACCESS disease sequences. TCRdb ran its own pipeline on the public reads, namely fastp trimming at Q25 and MiXCR clone calling, and kept in-frame beta chains. Rows are combined by CDR3 protein, so each entry shows the most common genes and DNA. TCRdb's processing, not the study's, gives the V and J calls here. For this sample the table gives about 300,000 distinct CDR3 sequences, of which around 89% were detected only once. The top ten clonotypes cover roughly 0.2% of the sample.

Notes on this clonotype: It lacks a known antigen. Qualities for individual bases were not recorded, and no much larger clone is one base off.

This clonotype was sampled from a human donor with multiple sclerosis. This receptor chain uses TRBV5-6 and TRBJ2-7, and TRBD2 aligns with 7 junction nucleotides. The sample comprised CD8+ T cells from PBMCs. At the DNA level, the sequence is TGTGCCAGCAGCGTGGTCAGCGGGAACGAGCAGTACTTC. It encodes CASSVVSGNEQYF.